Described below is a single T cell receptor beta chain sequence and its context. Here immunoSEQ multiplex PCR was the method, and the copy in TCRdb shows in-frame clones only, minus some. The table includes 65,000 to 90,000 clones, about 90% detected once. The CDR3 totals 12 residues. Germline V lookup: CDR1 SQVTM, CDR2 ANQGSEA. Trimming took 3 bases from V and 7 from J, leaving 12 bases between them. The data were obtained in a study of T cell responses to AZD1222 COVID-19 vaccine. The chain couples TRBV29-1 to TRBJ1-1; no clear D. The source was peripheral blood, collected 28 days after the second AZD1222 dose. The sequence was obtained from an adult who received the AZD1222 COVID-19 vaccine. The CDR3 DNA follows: TGCAGCGTTGAGGAGACGGGGTATGAAGCTTTCTTT. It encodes CSVEETGYEAFF.